This T cell receptor beta chain was documented in a study of identifying expanded T cells in peripheral blood. The data were produced by immunoSEQ multiplex PCR, yet TCRdb's version contains in-frame clones alone and is incomplete. Among about 86,000 clones, 80% to 90% were seen once, and the ten largest hold 3.5% to 5.5%. Turning to this clone: Its target is not known.

Study-wide results and limits: Over about two and four weeks, about 15 and 19 clones changed, versus around 1.3 between replicates. Across healthy donors, higher total template counts meant significantly greater roughly 2-week count variance.

Per germline, CDR1 SEHNR and CDR2 FQNEAQ (reference sequence). This CDR3 has 13 residues. Trimming removed 4 bases at V and 3 bases at J, with 10 bases between. No infections or other immune events were documented during collection. Sequencing was carried out using blood. This clonotype was obtained from a person between 18 and 75 years old in good health. The chain employs TRBV7-9 and TRBJ2-7; no clear D gene. CDR3: CASSSGRNYEQYF. The CDR3 nucleotides read TGTGCCAGCAGCTCAGGACGGAACTACGAGCAGTACTTC.